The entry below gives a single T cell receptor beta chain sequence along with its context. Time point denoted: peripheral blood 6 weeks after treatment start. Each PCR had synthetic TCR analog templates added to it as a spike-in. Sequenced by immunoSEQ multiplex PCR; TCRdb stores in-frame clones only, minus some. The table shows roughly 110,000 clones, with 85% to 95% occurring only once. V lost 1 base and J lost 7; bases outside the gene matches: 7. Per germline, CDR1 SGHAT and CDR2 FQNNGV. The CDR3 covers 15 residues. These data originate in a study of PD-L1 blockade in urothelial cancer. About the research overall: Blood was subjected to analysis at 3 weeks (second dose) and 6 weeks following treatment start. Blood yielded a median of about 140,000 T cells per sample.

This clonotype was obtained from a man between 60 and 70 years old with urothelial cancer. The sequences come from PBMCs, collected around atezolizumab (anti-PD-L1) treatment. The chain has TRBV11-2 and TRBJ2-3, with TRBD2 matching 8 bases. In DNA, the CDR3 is TGTGCCAGCAGCTTAGCGGGAGGGAGGCTTAATACGCAGTATTTT. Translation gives CASSLAGGRLNTQYF.